A single sample is the source of the 18 T cell receptor beta chains below, sequenced in a study of T cell changes during pregnancy in multiple sclerosis. TCRdb's copy holds only in-frame clones and misses some; the assay was immunoSEQ multiplex PCR. The sample includes 45,000 or so clones, roughly 90% seen only once; the top ten take 1.4% to 1.5%. Sequenced: PBMCs (not recorded whether the cells were cultured). All receptors derive from a female donor with multiple sclerosis, enrolled in a pregnancy study.

The chain is built from TRBV19 and TRBJ1-1; D gene uncertain. The CDR3 is 14 residues long. Germline V CDR1 and CDR2: LNHDA, SQIVND (reference sequence). V was cut by 3 bases and J by 2 bases, with 10 bases left in between. CDR3 in DNA: TGTGCCAGTAGTATCGGAGGTCCTAACACTGAAGCTTTCTTT. Its protein product is CASSIGGPNTEAFF. The entire variable domain, with the rest obtained from reference TRBV19 and TRBJ1-1, is as follows: DGGITQSPKYLFRKEGQNVTLSCEQNLNHDAMYWYRQDPGQGLRLIYYSQIVNDFQKGDIAEGYSVSREKKESFPLTVTSAQKNPTAFYLCASSIGGPNTEAFFGQGTRLTVV.

For this clone: The conserved phenylalanine or tryptophan is not found at the CDR3 terminus, so this likely reflects a read error. Because the CDR3's place on the DNA is in doubt, the DNA is left out and the CDR3 is given as listed by TCRdb. V usage is TRBV27 and J usage is TRBJ1-4; the table's D call, TRBD1, was not checked against the DNA. The CDR3 spans 10 residues, counting both ends. Germline values: CDR1 MNHEY, CDR2 SMNVEV (reference sequence). CDR3 loop: CASSFSGHPG.

The chain couples TRBV19 to TRBJ2-3; the D gene is possibly TRBD2 (6 bases). The CDR3 is 18 amino acids. Trimming pared 7 bases from V and 0 bases from J, leaving 23 bases between. Germline V lookup: CDR1 LNHDA, CDR2 SQIVND (reference sequence). The chain's CDR3 is CASTSGAGQGFSTDTQYF. CDR3 nucleotides: TGTGCCAGTACCTCAGGTGCGGGGCAGGGTTTTAGCACAGATACGCAGTATTTT.

In regard to this clone: The same CDR3 can be traced to other DNA sequences in this sample. This rearrangement joins TRBV19 to TRBJ1-1, with no clear D. With 2 bases removed from V and 5 bases from J, the gap between germline ends came to 9 bases. In germline, CDR1 is LNHDA, CDR2 SQIVND (reference sequence). The CDR3 loop spans 13 amino acids. The CDR3 spells CASSILGLTEAFF. In nucleotides, the CDR3 is TGTGCCAGTAGTATATTAGGGTTGACTGAAGCTTTCTTT.

The chain employs TRBV11-2 and TRBJ2-2; D ambiguous. Trimming removed 5 bases from V and 4 bases from J, with 8 bases in between. The CDR3 consists of 13 residues. CDR1 SGHAT and CDR2 FQNNGV come from the germline V gene. CDR3 sequence: CASSRTGTGELFF. CDR3 sequence (DNA): TGTGCCAGCAGCCGGACGGGCACCGGGGAGCTGTTTTTT.

This clone appeared once. V and J are TRBV11-3 and TRBJ2-3; 8 bases match TRBD2. Germline CDR1 SGHNT, CDR2 YENEEA. Trimming cost V 3 bases and J 3 bases; bases outside gene matches: 11. The CDR3 length is 17 residues. CDR3 bases: TGTGCCAGCAGCTTGGGACGAAGCGGGAGAGCGACAGATACGCAGTATTTT. Translated: CASSLGRSGRATDTQYF.

The rearrangement uses TRBV5-4 and TRBJ2-7, with D perhaps matching TRBD1 or TRBD2 (5 bases each). The ends were cut back, 4 bases at V and 0 bases at J, with 20 bases in the middle. The germline gives CDR1 SGHNT, CDR2 YYREEE (reference sequence). The CDR3 is 17 amino acids. Here the CDR3 DNA reads TGTGCCAGCAGCGGCCAAGGGGCTGGCGGACTCTCCTACGAGCAGTACTTC. Translating gives CASSGQGAGGLSYEQYF.

In DNA, the CDR3 is TGTGCCAGCAGTTTCAGAAATAACTATGGCTACACCTTC. Its translation is CASSFRNNYGYTF. This rearrangement joins TRBV28 to TRBJ1-2; no clear D gene. The V gene's germline CDR1 is MDHEN and CDR2 SYDVKM. CDR3 length: 13 amino acids. V lost 3 bases and J lost 1, with 6 bases in between.

The J gene is TRBJ1-2, the V gene TRBV30; 7 positions agree with TRBD1. This CDR3 is 14 amino acids long. The germline gives CDR1 GTSNPN, CDR2 SVGIG (reference sequence). After removal of 3 bases from V and 8 bases from J, the junction contained 12 bases not matched to a gene. The CDR3 protein is CAWRRTGELEGYTF. DNA of the CDR3: TGTGCCTGGAGAAGAACAGGGGAGTTGGAGGGCTACACCTTC.

The CDR3 nucleotides read TGTGCCAGCAGCGTATTCCTACAAGAGACCCAGTACTTC. This sequence encodes CASSVFLQETQYF. The J gene is TRBJ2-5, the V gene TRBV2; D gene ambiguous. V dropped 6 bases and J dropped 2 bases, with 10 bases sitting between them. In germline, CDR1 is SNHLY, CDR2 FYNNEI. CDR3 length: 13 amino acids.

The rearrangement uses TRBV5-1 and TRBJ2-7, with a possible D match to TRBD1 (6 bases). This CDR3 comprises 15 residues. The V end was cut by 0 bases, the J end by 4 bases, with 14 bases between. Germline loops: CDR1 SGHRS, CDR2 YFSETQ. The CDR3 bases are TGCGCCAGCAGCTTGGGGGCCGACAGGAATTACGAGCAGTACTTC. Its translation is CASSLGADRNYEQYF.

This clone has only a few counts. The DNA for the CDR3 is TGCGCCAGCAGCTTTCAGGGGGGTTGGGAGACCCAGTACTTC. Protein sequence: CASSFQGGWETQYF. The rearrangement links TRBV5-1 to TRBJ2-5; tentatively, D is TRBD1 (7 bases). There are 14 residues in the CDR3. V was shortened by 2 bases and J by 5 bases, with 13 bases between the two germline ends. Germline lookup yields CDR1 SGHRS and CDR2 YFSETQ.

V and J are TRBV5-1 and TRBJ1-2; D is perhaps TRBD1 (6 bases). V was pared by 0 bases and J by 6 bases, with 9 bases between. Germline V lookup: CDR1 SGHRS, CDR2 YFSETQ. There are 13 residues in the CDR3. CDR3 loop: CASSLEQGNGYTF. CDR3 nucleotides: TGCGCCAGCAGCTTGGAACAGGGAAATGGCTACACCTTC.

The chain has TRBV4-1 and TRBJ2-7, with TRBD1 matching over 11 bases. CDR3 length: 15 amino acids. Germline values: CDR1 MGHRA, CDR2 YSYEKL. The V segment lost 3 bases and the J segment 8 bases; nucleotides outside the gene matches: 9. CDR3: CASSHPWDRGFKQYF. The CDR3 DNA reads TGCGCCAGCAGCCACCCCTGGGACAGGGGGTTTAAGCAGTACTTC.

The chain is built from TRBV21-1 and TRBJ1-5. TRBV21-1 is termed a pseudogene. The CDR3 totals 17 residues. The CDR3 loop reads CASRVILATWHHQPQHF. CDR3 nucleotide sequence: TGTGCCAGCAGGGTTATATTAGCTACATGGCATCATCAGCCCCAGCATTTT.

V is TRBV7-2 and J is TRBJ2-7; a weak D match, TRBD2 (6 bases). CDR1 and CDR2 from the germline V gene are SGHTA and FQGNSA. V was shortened by 5 bases and J by 2 bases, with 19 bases between the two germline ends. The CDR3 has 16 amino acids. CDR3 in DNA: TGTGCCAGCAGCCCACAAGGAGGGGCTGCCCCCTACGAGCAGTACTTC. It is translated as CASSPQGGAAPYEQYF. The full variable domain, its missing parts supplied by reference TRBV7-2 and TRBJ2-7, is GAGVSQSPSNKVTEKGKDVELRCDPISGHTALYWYRQSLGQGLEFLIYFQGNSAPDKSGLPSDRFSAERTGGSVSTLTIQRTQQEDSAVYLCASSPQGGAAPYEQYFGPGTRLTVT.

The chain carries TRBV28 and TRBJ1-2; tentatively, D is TRBD1 (5 bases). The CDR3 spans 14 residues. V was clipped by 4 bases and J by 4 bases, with 13 bases between them. Per the germline V gene, CDR1 is MDHEN and CDR2 is SYDVKM. The CDR3 nucleotides read TGTGCCAGCAGTTCCGTAGACAGACTCTATGGCTACACCTTC. Translated, it gives CASSSVDRLYGYTF.

The sample holds one count of this clone. The chain joins TRBV28 to TRBJ1-5, with no clear D. CDR1 and CDR2 from the germline V gene are MDHEN and SYDVKM. There are 14 residues in the CDR3. Trimming shortened V by 2 bases and J by 6 bases, and 11 bases separated the two germline ends. CDR3 region: CASSLPSVLQPQHF. The CDR3 DNA reads as TGTGCCAGCAGTTTACCGTCAGTACTTCAGCCCCAGCATTTT.